This entry lists 31 T cell receptor beta chains sequenced from one sample in a study of vaccination effects on CD4 cells after COVID-19. Assay: immunoSEQ multiplex PCR; the TCRdb copy retains only in-frame clones and omits some. The table shows 35,000 to 40,000 clones, with 65% to 85% occurring only once. Their specific antigens are unknown. CD4+ T cell isolation took place after approximately 11 days of culture. The material sequenced was CD4+ T cells from PBMCs cultured without peptide, taken before COVID-19 vaccination. The receptors stem from a human donor who received a COVID-19 vaccine.

The chain has TRBV9 and TRBJ1-2; 8 bases line up with TRBD1. The germline V gene encodes CDR1 SGDLS and CDR2 YYNGEE. The J segment lost 2 bases and the V segment lost 3 bases, leaving 6 bases of the junction unmatched. There are 15 residues in the CDR3. CDR3 sequence (DNA): TGTGCCAGCAGCGGCGTACACAGGGGGAACTATGGCTACACCTTC. It encodes CASSGVHRGNYGYTF.

This chain joins TRBV30 and TRBJ1-6; D not certain. Germline-derived CDR1 and CDR2 are GTSNPN and SVGIG (reference sequence). Trimming removed 0 bases from V and 5 bases from J, with 8 bases in between. The CDR3 contains 14 residues. This CDR3 is CAWSVGQHNSPLHF. CDR3 nucleotides: TGTGCCTGGAGTGTTGGGCAGCATAATTCACCCCTCCACTTT. Full variable domain (rest looked up from reference TRBV30 and TRBJ1-6): SQTIHQWPATLVQPVGSPLSLECTVEGTSNPNLYWYRQAAGRGLQLLFYSVGIGQISSEVPQNLSASRPQDRQFILSSKKLLLSDSGFYLCAWSVGQHNSPLHFGNGTRLTVT.

V is TRBV18 and J is TRBJ1-4; 11 bases line up with TRBD1. Germline V gene lookup returns CDR1 KGHSH and CDR2 LQKENI. Trimming at V came to 3 bases and at J to 9 bases, leaving 6 bases not matched to a gene. The CDR3 covers 15 residues. For the CDR3, the DNA is TGTGCCAGCTCACCCGGACAGGGGGCTGTTCAAAAACTGTTTTTT. This encodes CASSPGQGAVQKLFF. Full variable domain (rest looked up from reference TRBV18 and TRBJ1-4): NAGVMQNPRHLVRRRGQEARLRCSPMKGHSHVYWYRQLPEEGLKFMVYLQKENIIDESGMPKERFSAEFPKEGPSILRIQQVVRGDSAAYFCASSPGQGAVQKLFFGSGTQLSVL.

The chain carries TRBV6-1 and TRBJ2-1; tentatively, D is TRBD2 (6 bases). From germline, CDR1 is MNHNS and CDR2 SASEGT. This CDR3 comprises 15 residues. Trimming removed 3 bases from V and 7 bases from J, with 16 bases in between. CDR3 residues: CASSDWASVRNEQFF. The CDR3 coding sequence is TGTGCCAGCAGTGATTGGGCTAGCGTGAGGAATGAGCAGTTCTTC.

In DNA, the CDR3 is TGTGCCAGCAGCTTAGAGGGGGCGCGAATGGTTTATGGCTACACCTTC. Translating gives CASSLEGARMVYGYTF. The chain is built from TRBV7-9 and TRBJ1-2; 7 nucleotides agree with TRBD1. V trimming: 1 base; J trimming: 5 bases; junction bases outside the gene matches: 10. This CDR3 has 16 amino acids. Per the germline V gene, CDR1 is SEHNR and CDR2 is FQNEAQ (reference sequence).

This rearrangement joins TRBV6-5 to TRBJ1-3; tentatively, D is TRBD1 (5 bases). Per the germline V gene, CDR1 is MNHEY and CDR2 is SVGAGI. V lost 5 bases to trimming and J lost 4 bases, with 15 bases between them. This CDR3 region has 15 residues. The CDR3 here is CASSRTLAPGNTIYF. CDR3 nucleotides: TGTGCCAGCAGTCGGACACTTGCGCCGGGAAACACCATATATTTT.

V is TRBV5-1 and J is TRBJ1-2; D is unresolved. The ends were cut back, 1 base at V and 8 bases at J, with 15 bases in the middle. CDR3 length: 14 residues. Germline V lookup: CDR1 SGHRS, CDR2 YFSETQ. For the CDR3, the DNA is TGCGCCAGCAGCTTGTCTGGGCAGGTTAGCGGCTACACCTTC. This codes for CASSLSGQVSGYTF. Full variable domain (outside the CDR3, taken from reference TRBV5-1 and TRBJ1-2): KAGVTQTPRYLIKTRGQQVTLSCSPISGHRSVSWYQQTPGQGLQFLFEYFSETQRNKGNFPGRFSGRQFSNSRSEMNVSTLELGDSALYLCASSLSGQVSGYTFGSGTRLTVV.

This sequence joins TRBV27 and TRBJ2-2; D is unclear. The V and J ends lost 5 bases and 4 bases respectively, with 5 bases between them. Germline CDR1 is MNHEY and CDR2 is SMNVEV (reference sequence). The CDR3 is made up of 12 amino acids. The CDR3, as DNA: TGTGCCAGCAGTCGCCCCACCGGGGAGCTGTTTTTT. This sequence encodes CASSRPTGELFF.

This rearrangement joins TRBV28 to TRBJ2-2; D gene ambiguous. The CDR3 spans 14 residues. Trimming took off 5 bases at V and 3 bases at J, with 10 bases between the two ends. Germline lookup yields CDR1 MDHEN and CDR2 SYDVKM. The CDR3 nucleotides are TGTGCCAGCAGTACCGGGCAGCACACCGGGGAGCTGTTTTTT. As protein: CASSTGQHTGELFF.

A single count supports this clone. V is TRBV9 and J is TRBJ2-5; 10 bases match TRBD1. Per the germline V gene, CDR1 is SGDLS and CDR2 is YYNGEE. The CDR3 loop spans 16 amino acids. The ends lost 3 bases at V and 4 bases at J; junction bases unmatched: 9. CDR3 sequence (DNA): TGTGCCAGCAGCGGGGGACAGGGGAGGAGGTCAGAGACCCAGTACTTC. It codes for CASSGGQGRRSETQYF.

V usage is TRBV6-5 and J usage is TRBJ1-1; D gene unclear. The CDR3 is 12 amino acids. Trimming pared 7 bases from V and 5 bases from J, leaving 11 bases between. Germline CDR1 is MNHEY and CDR2 is SVGAGI. Here the CDR3 reads CASMVVRTEAFF. Written as DNA, the CDR3 is TGTGCCAGCATGGTGGTAAGGACTGAAGCTTTCTTT.

This chain connects TRBV18 to TRBJ1-2; 7 bases are a match to TRBD1. The CDR3 is 14 amino acids. Germline trimming cut 3 bases from V and 1 base from J; bases unmatched to any gene: 2. Germline-derived CDR1 and CDR2 are KGHSH and LQKENI. Here the CDR3 DNA reads TGTGCCAGCTCACCGGACAGGTTTAACTATGGCTACACCTTC. Its translation: CASSPDRFNYGYTF.

V and J are TRBV24-1 and TRBJ1-1; no definite D call. In germline, CDR1 is KGHDR, CDR2 SFDVKD. CDR3 length equals 12 residues. V was pared by 9 bases and J by 1 base, with 8 bases between. This CDR3 is CATRAPNTEAFF. CDR3 nucleotides: TGTGCCACCCGGGCCCCGAACACTGAAGCTTTCTTT.

The chain has TRBV5-1 and TRBJ1-2; no clear D. Trimming removed 5 bases from V and 0 bases from J, with 8 bases in between. Germline V gene sequence: CDR1 SGHRS, CDR2 YFSETQ. The CDR3 is 13 residues long. The CDR3 DNA reads TGCGCCAGCAGTCCAGGTACTAACTATGGCTACACCTTC. Translation: CASSPGTNYGYTF. Full variable domain (remainder filled in from reference TRBV5-1 and TRBJ1-2): KAGVTQTPRYLIKTRGQQVTLSCSPISGHRSVSWYQQTPGQGLQFLFEYFSETQRNKGNFPGRFSGRQFSNSRSEMNVSTLELGDSALYLCASSPGTNYGYTFGSGTRLTVV.

This clone was seen a few times. The rearrangement links TRBV10-3 to TRBJ2-1, with 11 positions matching TRBD2. The V and J ends lost 9 bases and 5 bases, in that order; junction bases with no gene match: 9. CDR1 and CDR2 from the germline V gene are ENHRY and SYGVKD. The CDR3 is 15 amino acids. The CDR3: CAIRIAGGPNNEQFF. In DNA form, the CDR3 reads TGTGCCATAAGAATAGCGGGAGGGCCTAACAATGAGCAGTTCTTC.

The rearrangement joins TRBV5-1 to TRBJ2-3, with D perhaps matching TRBD1 or TRBD2 (6 bases each). V dropped 4 bases and J dropped 1 base, with 13 bases sitting between them. CDR1 is SGHRS and CDR2 is YFSETQ in the germline V gene. The CDR3 runs 15 residues. The CDR3, as DNA: TGCGCCAGCAGCATAGGGGGAGGTGGCACAGATACGCAGTATTTT. It translates to CASSIGGGGTDTQYF.

This chain uses TRBV6-8 with TRBJ1-1, with TRBD1 matching 8 bases. The trim removed 4 bases at V and 0 bases at J, leaving 19 bases unmatched. CDR1 is MNHGY, CDR2 SAAAGT, per germline. The CDR3 extends over 20 amino acids. The CDR3 DNA follows: TGTGCCAGCAGTTCCCTCTCCCCCAGGGGGCGCATCGAAGTGAACACTGAAGCTTTCTTT. It specifies CASSSLSPRGRIEVNTEAFF.

The gene calls are TRBV2 and TRBJ1-2; weak D call: TRBD1 (6 bases). CDR3 length: 13 residues. The V gene's germline CDR1 is SNHLY and CDR2 FYNNEI. V shed 3 bases and J shed 5 bases, with 10 bases lying between them. The CDR3 is CASSDQGRYGYTF. The CDR3 DNA is TGTGCCAGCAGTGATCAGGGGAGGTATGGCTACACCTTC.

The chain carries TRBV6-5 and TRBJ1-2; D unclear. CDR1 is MNHEY, CDR2 SVGAGI, per germline. V gave up 2 bases and J gave up 6 bases, with 13 bases separating them. The CDR3 length is 14 residues. The CDR3 region has the DNA TGTGCCAGCAGTTACAGGTGGAGGGATGATGGCTACACCTTC. Its translation: CASSYRWRDDGYTF.

This clone was picked up a small number of times. The chain couples TRBV5-1 to TRBJ1-3; tentatively, D is TRBD1 (5 bases). Deletions cut 2 bases from V and 4 bases from J, with 16 bases between. From germline, CDR1 is SGHRS and CDR2 YFSETQ. CDR3 length equals 16 residues. CDR3 nucleotides: TGCGCCAGCAGCTTCCAGGGACCCGGCGACGGAAACACCATATATTTT. Protein: CASSFQGPGDGNTIYF. Looking up the rest from reference TRBV5-1 and TRBJ1-3 gives the full variable domain: KAGVTQTPRYLIKTRGQQVTLSCSPISGHRSVSWYQQTPGQGLQFLFEYFSETQRNKGNFPGRFSGRQFSNSRSEMNVSTLELGDSALYLCASSFQGPGDGNTIYFGEGSWLTVV.

There are a few counts of this clone. The chain combines TRBV7-9 with TRBJ2-2, with D maybe TRBD2 (5 bases). Germline V gene sequence: CDR1 SEHNR, CDR2 FQNEAQ (reference sequence). V was shortened by 5 bases and J by 6 bases, with 16 bases between the two germline ends. There are 15 residues in the CDR3. The CDR3 region is CASSPLATRAGELFF. CDR3 nucleotide sequence: TGTGCCAGCAGCCCCCTAGCTACTCGCGCCGGGGAGCTGTTTTTT.

The V call is TRBV11-1, the J call TRBJ1-3; TRBD1 is a possible D gene (6 bases). CDR1 is SGHAT and CDR2 is FQDESV in the germline V gene (reference sequence). This CDR3 is built from 14 residues. The V gene lost 5 bases and the J gene lost 4 bases, with 12 bases spanning the gap. The CDR3 DNA follows: TGTGCCAGCAGCCGCACAGGGACAGGAAACACCATATATTTT. It specifies CASSRTGTGNTIYF.

This chain connects TRBV3-1 (or the pseudogene TRBV3-2) to TRBJ2-1; TRBD2 agrees at 16 bases. The CDR3 extends over 20 amino acids. Germline-derived CDR1 and CDR2 are LGHDT and YNNKEL (reference sequence). V shed 0 bases, J shed 2 bases, and the junction held 7 bases outside the gene matches. CDR3 amino acids: CASSQEMLGLAGGTYNEQFF. The CDR3 region has the DNA TGTGCCAGCAGCCAAGAAATGTTGGGACTAGCGGGGGGGACCTACAATGAGCAGTTCTTC.

This chain joins TRBV18 and TRBJ2-5, with D perhaps TRBD1 (5 bases). The ends were cut back, 3 bases at V and 2 bases at J, with 7 bases in the middle. Germline V lookup: CDR1 KGHSH, CDR2 LQKENI. The CDR3 is 13 amino acids. The CDR3 protein is CASSPGLQETQYF. CDR3 DNA: TGTGCCAGCTCACCGGGGCTTCAAGAGACCCAGTACTTC.

The chain employs TRBV2 and TRBJ1-4; 8 nucleotides match TRBD1. The ends lost 4 bases at V and 0 bases at J; junction bases unmatched: 10. The CDR3 has 18 amino acids. Germline V lookup: CDR1 SNHLY, CDR2 FYNNEI. The CDR3, as DNA: TGTGCCAGCAGTGTTTCCCGGACAGGGCGGTCAACTAATGAAAAACTGTTTTTT. Its translation: CASSVSRTGRSTNEKLFF.

The gene calls are TRBV28 and TRBJ1-6; 7 bases agree with TRBD1. CDR3 length: 14 amino acids. The ends lost 5 bases at V and 7 bases at J; junction bases unmatched: 5. Per the germline V gene, CDR1 is MDHEN and CDR2 is SYDVKM. CDR3 in DNA: TGTGCCAGCAGTCCAGGGGGGGGAAATTCACCCCTCCACTTT. It yields the protein CASSPGGGNSPLHF.

This rearrangement joins TRBV4-2 to TRBJ1-6; no definite D call. Germline assignment: CDR1 LGHNA and CDR2 YNFKEQ. This CDR3 region has 18 residues. V lost 0 bases and J 0 bases, leaving 12 bases between the germline ends. CDR3 DNA sequence: TGTGCCAGCAGCCAAGATCTCTGGGAGAGCTCCTATAATTCACCCCTCCACTTT. It specifies CASSQDLWESSYNSPLHF.

This chain uses TRBV19 with TRBJ2-2; D call uncertain. Germline V gene data show CDR1 as LNHDA and CDR2 as SQIVND (reference sequence). This CDR3 contains 15 residues. V dropped 7 bases and J dropped 4 bases, with 16 bases sitting between them. For the CDR3, the DNA is TGTGCCAGTACCACCGGCCGTGCAGGCACCGGGGAGCTGTTTTTT. Amino acid sequence: CASTTGRAGTGELFF.

The V call is TRBV2, the J call TRBJ1-5; tentative D call: TRBD1 (5 bases). The CDR3 has 14 amino acids. Germline assignment: CDR1 SNHLY and CDR2 FYNNEI. V shed 6 bases and J shed 7 bases, with 16 bases lying between them. For the CDR3, the DNA is TGTGCCAGCAGCAGGGACCTGGCAGGGCAGCCCCAGCATTTT. Encoded protein: CASSRDLAGQPQHF.

The rearrangement uses TRBV15 and TRBJ2-1; 8 bases line up with TRBD1. CDR1 is LNHNV, CDR2 YYDKDF, per germline (reference sequence). This CDR3 has 17 residues. V dropped 1 base and J dropped 2; count of bases not matched to a gene: 7. CDR3 region: CATSRAGTGPPYNEQFF. In nucleotides, the CDR3 is TGTGCCACCAGCAGAGCTGGGACAGGACCCCCCTACAATGAGCAGTTCTTC.

This clone was observed once. The rearrangement uses TRBV23-1 and TRBJ2-5; 7 bases map to TRBD1. TRBV23-1 falls under the ORF class, with uncertain function. The CDR3 totals 13 residues. V trimming: 5 bases; J trimming: 4 bases; junction bases outside the gene matches: 4. CDR3 sequence: CASSYDRVETQYF. The CDR3 DNA reads TGCGCCAGCAGTTACGACAGGGTAGAGACCCAGTACTTC.